This entry features one T cell receptor beta chain sequence. The target antigen is unknown. This entry belongs to a study of T cell responses to AZD1222 COVID-19 vaccine. Trimming took off 2 bases at V and 8 bases at J, with 15 bases between the two ends. CDR3 length equals 14 residues. Germline CDR1 SEHNR, CDR2 FQNEAQ (reference sequence). Sequencing used immunoSEQ multiplex PCR; TCRdb keeps in-frame clones, though not all of them. The table lists some 150,000 clones, 90% to 95% of them singletons, with about 2.1% in the top ten. The study's findings and limits: Along spike, vaccine-associated CD4 TCRs were found throughout, with dominance at 160-218 and 743-854. Nearly half of unique spike-specific TCRs reportedly avoided B.1.351 and B.1.1.7 mutated regions.

The source was peripheral blood, collected on day 0 of AZD1222 vaccination. This TCR was recovered from an adult in good health. The chain uses TRBV7-9 and TRBJ1-2; maybe TRBD1 (6 bases). In nucleotides, the CDR3 is TGTGCCAGCAGCTTACCTAACAGGGCAGAGGGCTACACCTTC. Protein product: CASSLPNRAEGYTF. The full variable domain, in which reference TRBV7-9 and TRBJ1-2 provide the parts outside the CDR3, is DTGVSQNPRHKITKRGQNVTFRCDPISEHNRLYWYRQTLGQGPEFLTYFQNEAQLEKSRLLSDRFSAERPKGSFSTLEIQRTEQGDSAMYLCASSLPNRAEGYTFGSGTRLTVV.